The 9 T cell receptor beta chains in this list originate from one sample, sequenced in a study of response to subunit inactivated influenza vaccine. TCRdb independently ran MiXCR on the RT-PCR reads; one entry per CDR3 protein. The table has hundreds of thousands of distinct CDR3 sequences, about 14% seen once; the top ten hold 6.5% to 8%. This material consisted of PBMCs from blood, taken approximately 15 days before vaccination. The receptors derive from a man in his fifties who received an inactivated influenza vaccine.

This chain joins TRBV19 and TRBJ1-6; D remains ambiguous. The CDR3 runs 13 residues. Germline CDR1 reads LNHDA; CDR2 reads SQIVND (reference sequence). V shed 8 bases and J shed 8 bases, with 13 bases lying between them. CDR3 coding DNA: TGTGCCAGTGGCACCCTGCACTATTCACCCCTCCACTTT. Translated: CASGTLHYSPLHF.

This clonotype was detected many times. The CDR3: CSHPSGQGSPDTQYF. DNA of the CDR3: TGCAGCCATCCTTCTGGACAGGGTAGCCCAGATACGCAGTATTTT. This chain links TRBV29-1 with TRBJ2-3; TRBD1 matches 8 bases. The CDR3 totals 15 residues. Germline loops: CDR1 SQVTM, CDR2 ANQGSEA. The trim removed 8 bases at V and 4 bases at J, leaving 14 bases unmatched.

Only a few counts were recorded for this clonotype. This chain connects TRBV6-2 or TRBV6-3 to TRBJ2-2; 7 bases match TRBD1. The V gene end was trimmed by 6 bases and the J gene end by 0 bases; junction bases not matched to a gene: 13. The CDR3 extends over 18 amino acids. Germline V lookup: CDR1 MNHEY, CDR2 SVGEGT. CDR3 sequence reads: CASRRGGAGSANTGELFF. DNA for the CDR3: TGTGCCAGCAGACGAGGGGGCGCAGGGTCCGCGAACACCGGGGAGCTGTTTTTT.

This clonotype showed up just a few times. The chain links TRBV29-1 to TRBJ2-3, with 8 positions matching TRBD1. Germline CDR1 reads SQVTM; CDR2 reads ANQGSEA. V lost 3 bases and J lost 1; bases outside the gene matches: 6. The CDR3 totals 15 residues. This CDR3 reads CSVEDRAGGTDTQYF. In DNA, the CDR3 is TGCAGCGTTGAGGACAGGGCTGGGGGCACAGATACGCAGTATTTT.

This chain links TRBV29-1 with TRBJ2-5; weak D call: TRBD2 (5 bases). The germline CDR1 and CDR2 sequences are SQVTM and ANQGSEA. Trimming shortened V by 4 bases and J by 7 bases, and 16 bases separated the two germline ends. This CDR3 comprises 13 residues. The CDR3 DNA reads TGCAGCGTTGGAACCCTAGCTGTGTTGACCCAGTACTTC. Its protein product is CSVGTLAVLTQYF.

This chain uses TRBV29-1 with TRBJ2-7, with D uncertain. The V end was cut by 0 bases, the J end by 0 bases, with 9 bases between. The CDR3 runs 14 residues. The germline gives CDR1 SQVTM, CDR2 ANQGSEA. The CDR3 here is CSVEDPPGSYEQYF. The CDR3 DNA sequence: TGCAGCGTTGAAGACCCCCCGGGCTCCTACGAGCAGTACTTC.

The chain couples TRBV12-3 or TRBV12-4 to TRBJ2-7, with TRBD2 matching over 13 bases. The junction had 6 bases not matched to a gene; V was cut back by 7 bases and J by 6 bases. CDR3 length: 14 residues. CDR3 amino acids: CASTPTSGRIEQYF. Here the CDR3 DNA reads TGTGCCAGCACCCCGACTAGCGGGAGGATCGAGCAGTACTTC.

This clonotype was observed at least ten times. The chain carries TRBV7-2 and TRBJ2-7; D is possibly TRBD1 (6 bases). With 2 bases removed from V and 0 bases from J, the gap between germline ends came to 11 bases. The germline V gene has CDR1 SGHTA and CDR2 FQGNSA. This CDR3 has 15 residues. This chain's CDR3 is CASSLTTGTSYEQYF. CDR3 bases: TGTGCCAGCAGCTTAACGACAGGTACCTCCTACGAGCAGTACTTC.

V and J are TRBV4-3 and TRBJ2-5, with 8 nucleotides matching TRBD2. Unmatched junction bases numbered 9, after V lost 5 bases and J lost 4 bases. CDR1 LGHNA and CDR2 YSLEER come from the germline V gene. The CDR3 runs to 15 residues. This chain's CDR3 is CASSRSGGVGETQYF. In DNA, the CDR3 is TGCGCCAGCAGCAGATCGGGGGGGGTAGGAGAGACCCAGTACTTC.